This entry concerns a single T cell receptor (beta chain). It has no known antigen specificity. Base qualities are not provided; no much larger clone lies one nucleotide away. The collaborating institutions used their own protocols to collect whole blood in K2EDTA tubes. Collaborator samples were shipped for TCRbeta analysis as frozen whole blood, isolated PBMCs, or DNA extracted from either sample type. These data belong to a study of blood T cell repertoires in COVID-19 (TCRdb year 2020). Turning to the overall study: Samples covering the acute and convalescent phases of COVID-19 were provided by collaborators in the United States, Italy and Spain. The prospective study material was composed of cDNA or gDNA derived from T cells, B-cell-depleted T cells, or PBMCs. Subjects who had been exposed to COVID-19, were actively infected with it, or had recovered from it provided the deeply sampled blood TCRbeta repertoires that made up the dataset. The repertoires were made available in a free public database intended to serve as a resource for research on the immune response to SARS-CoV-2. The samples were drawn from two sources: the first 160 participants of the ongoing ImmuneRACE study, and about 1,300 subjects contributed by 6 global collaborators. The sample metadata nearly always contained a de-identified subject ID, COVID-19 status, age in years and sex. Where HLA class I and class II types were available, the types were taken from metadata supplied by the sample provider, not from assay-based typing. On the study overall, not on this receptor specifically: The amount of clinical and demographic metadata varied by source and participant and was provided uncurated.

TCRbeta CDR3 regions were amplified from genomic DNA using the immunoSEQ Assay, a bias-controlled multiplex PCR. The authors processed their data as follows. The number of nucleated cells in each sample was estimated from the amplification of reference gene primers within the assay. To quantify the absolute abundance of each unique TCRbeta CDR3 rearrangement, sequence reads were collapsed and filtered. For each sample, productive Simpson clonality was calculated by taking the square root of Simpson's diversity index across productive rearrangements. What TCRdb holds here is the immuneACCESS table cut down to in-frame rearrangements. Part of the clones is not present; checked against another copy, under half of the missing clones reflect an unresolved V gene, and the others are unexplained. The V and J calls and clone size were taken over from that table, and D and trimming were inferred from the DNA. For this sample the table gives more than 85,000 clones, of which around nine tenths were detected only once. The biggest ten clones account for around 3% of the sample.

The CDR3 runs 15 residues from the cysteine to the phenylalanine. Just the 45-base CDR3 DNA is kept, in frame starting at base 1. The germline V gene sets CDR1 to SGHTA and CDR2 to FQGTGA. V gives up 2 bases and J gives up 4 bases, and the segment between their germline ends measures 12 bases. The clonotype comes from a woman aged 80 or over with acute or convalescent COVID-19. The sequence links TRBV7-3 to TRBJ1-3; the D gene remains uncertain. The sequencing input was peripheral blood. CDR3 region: CASSLDPGGGNTIYF. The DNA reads TGTGCCAGCAGCTTAGATCCAGGAGGGGGAAACACCATATATTTT.